The 20 T cell receptor beta chains below all came from one sample that was sequenced in a study of blood T cell repertoires in COVID-19. The table came from immunoSEQ multiplex PCR; TCRdb's copy has only in-frame clones and leaves some out. The repertoire holds about 160,000 clones, with around 87% as singletons. The sequenced material came from PBMCs or T cells enriched from blood (not recorded which). The source is a woman in her fifties or sixties who had recovered from COVID-19.

The chain uses TRBV4-3 and TRBJ1-4; 8 bases agree with TRBD1. CDR1 and CDR2 (germline): LGHNA, YSLEER. The J segment lost 2 bases and the V segment lost 2 bases, leaving 1 base of the junction unmatched. The CDR3 has 15 amino acids. The CDR3 loop is CASSQTGGTNEKLFF. As DNA, the CDR3 is TGCGCCAGCAGCCAAACAGGGGGGACTAATGAAAAACTGTTTTTT.

The chain uses TRBV19 and TRBJ1-1; D is unresolved. The CDR3 spans 12 residues. The V end lost 1 base, the J end lost 7 bases, and 7 bases lay between the germline ends. Germline V gene data show CDR1 as LNHDA and CDR2 as SQIVND (reference sequence). The CDR3 DNA sequence: TGTGCCAGTAGTATAGGTATCGGTGAAGCTTTCTTT. Translating gives CASSIGIGEAFF.

A few counts support this clone. The DNA for the CDR3 is TGTGCCAGCAGCCCCCAGAACTACGAGCAGTACTTC. This codes for CASSPQNYEQYF. This chain links TRBV3-1 (or the pseudogene TRBV3-2) with TRBJ2-7; D gene uncertain. The CDR3 length is 12 residues. Trimming pared 4 bases from V and 3 bases from J, leaving 7 bases between. Germline-derived CDR1 and CDR2 are LGHDT and YNNKEL (reference sequence).

The rearrangement links TRBV7-2 to TRBJ2-3; TRBD1 matches 8 bases. Germline CDR1 SGHTA, CDR2 FQGNSA. V was clipped by 7 bases and J by 7 bases; unmatched bases: 13. This CDR3 contains 15 residues. The CDR3 DNA follows: TGTGCCAGCACCTTGGAGGACAGGGCCAGAAATACGCAGTATTTT. Its protein product is CASTLEDRARNTQYF.

V usage is TRBV6-4 and J usage is TRBJ1-1; D not resolved. Germline V gene sequence: CDR1 MRHNA, CDR2 SNTAGT. Between the trimmed V and J ends, which lost 0 bases and 1 base, there was a span of 9 bases. CDR3 length: 15 amino acids. This chain's CDR3 is CASSDSAGPNTEAFF. The CDR3 DNA reads as TGTGCCAGCAGTGACTCGGCAGGCCCGAACACTGAAGCTTTCTTT.

This clone was observed a handful of times. The chain employs TRBV19 and TRBJ1-5; maybe TRBD1 (6 bases). Per germline, CDR1 LNHDA and CDR2 SQIVND (reference sequence). The CDR3 totals 16 residues. The CDR3 protein is CATSGQHRGSNQPQHF. CDR3 sequence (DNA): TGTGCTACCTCGGGACAACACCGAGGGAGCAATCAGCCCCAGCATTTT.

The chain recombines TRBV5-1 with TRBJ1-5; 8 bases match TRBD1. The CDR3 is 15 residues long. Trimming removed 5 bases from V and 4 bases from J; junction bases left unmatched: 8. CDR1 is SGHRS and CDR2 is YFSETQ in the germline V gene. The CDR3 coding sequence is TGCGCCAGCAGAGTGGACAGGGCGGGGAATCAGCCCCAGCATTTT. Its protein product is CASRVDRAGNQPQHF. The full variable domain, completed using reference TRBV5-1 and TRBJ1-5, is KAGVTQTPRYLIKTRGQQVTLSCSPISGHRSVSWYQQTPGQGLQFLFEYFSETQRNKGNFPGRFSGRQFSNSRSEMNVSTLELGDSALYLCASRVDRAGNQPQHFGDGTRLSIL.

The genes are TRBV27 and TRBJ2-7; TRBD1 aligns across 9 bases. Germline assignment: CDR1 MNHEY and CDR2 SMNVEV (reference sequence). V was clipped by 3 bases and J by 6 bases; unmatched bases: 3. The CDR3 extends over 13 amino acids. CDR3 nucleotide sequence: TGTGCCAGCAGTTTCGGGACAGGGTTCGAGCAGTACTTC. Translating it yields CASSFGTGFEQYF.

In its sample, this clone was seen once. This rearrangement joins TRBV4-3 to TRBJ1-2, with D unclear. Germline V CDR1 and CDR2: LGHNA, YSLEER. The CDR3 totals 15 residues. V was clipped by 0 bases and J by 8 bases, with 16 bases between them. Here the CDR3 reads CASSQELVKPKGYTF. The CDR3 coding sequence is TGCGCCAGCAGCCAAGAGCTAGTCAAGCCTAAGGGCTACACCTTC.

This chain uses TRBV6-2 or TRBV6-3 with TRBJ2-5, with TRBD1 identical over 10 bases. Germline lookup yields CDR1 MNHEY and CDR2 SVGEGT. The trim removed 5 bases at V and 5 bases at J, leaving 5 bases unmatched. This CDR3 region has 14 residues. In nucleotides, the CDR3 is TGTGCCAGCAGTGGACCGGGACAGGGGGAGACCCAGTACTTC. Amino acids: CASSGPGQGETQYF.

This clone was counted many times. The V gene is TRBV11-2, the J gene TRBJ1-1, with D perhaps matching TRBD1 (5 bases). The CDR3 consists of 15 residues. Trimming took 5 bases from V and 4 from J, leaving 17 bases between them. Germline CDR1 and CDR2: SGHAT and FQNNGV. The CDR3 reads CASSLTDSMATEAFF. As DNA, the CDR3 is TGTGCCAGCAGCCTGACAGACAGCATGGCCACTGAAGCTTTCTTT.

The V and J genes are TRBV11-2 and TRBJ2-1; weak D call: TRBD2 (5 bases). Germline V lookup: CDR1 SGHAT, CDR2 FQNNGV. V was clipped by 7 bases and J by 0 bases, with 16 bases between them. The CDR3 loop spans 16 amino acids. The CDR3, as DNA: TGTGCCAGCAACTGGGCAGGAGGAAGCTCCTACAATGAGCAGTTCTTC. This codes for CASNWAGGSSYNEQFF.

This sequence joins TRBV2 and TRBJ1-1; unclear D gene. There are 13 residues in the CDR3. Germline V gene data show CDR1 as SNHLY and CDR2 as FYNNEI. The ends were cut back, 6 bases at V and 0 bases at J, with 8 bases in the middle. For the CDR3, the DNA is TGTGCCAGCAGAAAAGAGTTGAACACTGAAGCTTTCTTT. Protein sequence: CASRKELNTEAFF.

This clone came up once. The chain joins TRBV5-4 to TRBJ2-5, with D perhaps matching TRBD2 (5 bases). The CDR3 has 16 residues. Trimming removed 0 bases from V and 9 bases from J, with 21 bases in between. In germline, CDR1 is SGHNT, CDR2 YYREEE (reference sequence). The CDR3 DNA is TGTGCCAGCAGCTTGGCGGGTTCGGGGTCCAATAGGGCCCAGTACTTC. Translated, it gives CASSLAGSGSNRAQYF.

This chain links TRBV27 with TRBJ1-4; a possible D gene is TRBD1 (5 bases). V was shortened by 5 bases and J by 7 bases, with 17 bases between the two germline ends. The CDR3 sequence is 15 residues long. Germline V gene data show CDR1 as MNHEY and CDR2 as SMNVEV (reference sequence). The CDR3 here is CASSPPGLGGEKLFF. The CDR3 region has the DNA TGTGCCAGCAGTCCGCCGGGACTGGGAGGTGAAAAACTGTTTTTT.

The rearrangement uses TRBV7-2 and TRBJ2-1; 7 bases are a match to TRBD2. V shed 5 bases and J 3 bases; nucleotides not matched to a gene: 7. The CDR3 spans 15 residues. The germline V gene has CDR1 SGHTA and CDR2 FQGNSA. The CDR3 is CASSTGLDLYNEQFF. DNA for the CDR3: TGTGCCAGCAGCACAGGACTAGACCTCTACAATGAGCAGTTCTTC.

The rearrangement links TRBV20-1 to TRBJ2-1; a possible D gene is TRBD2 (5 bases). The CDR3 spans 11 residues. Germline lookup yields CDR1 DFQATT and CDR2 SNEGSKA (reference sequence). The V end was cut by 3 bases, the J end by 10 bases, with 10 bases between. The CDR3 DNA reads TGCAGTGCTAGGCCGGGCGGGGAGCAGTTCTTC. Residues: CSARPGGEQFF.

The rearrangement joins TRBV4-1 to TRBJ2-2; 10 nucleotides agree with TRBD2. CDR3 length equals 18 residues. The V gene's germline CDR1 is MGHRA and CDR2 YSYEKL. V lost 3 bases and J lost 3; bases outside the gene matches: 10. CDR3 amino acids: CASSQGLAGGGDTGELFF. The CDR3 DNA is TGCGCCAGCAGCCAGGGGTTAGCGGGGGGCGGGGACACCGGGGAGCTGTTTTTT.

The chain has TRBV15 and TRBJ2-1, with TRBD1 identical over 10 bases. The CDR3 is 15 amino acids. The germline V gene encodes CDR1 LNHNV and CDR2 YYDKDF (reference sequence). V dropped 5 bases and J dropped 7; count of bases not matched to a gene: 8. The CDR3 DNA reads TGTGCCACCAGCGAGGCGGGACAGGGGTTAAATGAGCAGTTCTTC. Amino acids: CATSEAGQGLNEQFF.

This clone was counted once. The chain joins TRBV4-3 to TRBJ1-5, with D possibly TRBD1 on 6 matching bases. The germline gives CDR1 LGHNA, CDR2 YSLEER. The germline V and J ends were trimmed by 1 base and 5 bases, with 15 bases remaining between them. This CDR3 is 16 amino acids long. This CDR3 is CASSQGRGGEHQPQHF. CDR3 nucleotides: TGCGCCAGCAGCCAAGGGAGGGGGGGGGAGCATCAGCCCCAGCATTTT.